Sequencing of this T cell receptor beta chain was carried out in a study of shared clonotypes between healthy human individuals. Generated by immunoSEQ multiplex PCR, the TCRdb table keeps only in-frame clones and is missing some. The data contain roughly 1,600,000 clones, 98% to 99% of them singletons. Trimming removed 0 bases from V and 5 bases from J; junction bases left unmatched: 5. From germline, CDR1 is KGHSH and CDR2 LQKENI. The length of the CDR3 is 15 residues. This receptor was obtained from a man aged 30 to 39 in good health. The J gene is TRBJ1-2, the V gene TRBV18; TRBD1 agrees at 8 bases. Sequencing input: naive CD4+ T cells sorted from blood. Subset: CD45RA+ positively selected. The CDR3 sequence is CASSPPGQGGYGYTF. DNA for the CDR3: TGTGCCAGCTCACCACCTGGACAGGGAGGGTATGGCTACACCTTC.